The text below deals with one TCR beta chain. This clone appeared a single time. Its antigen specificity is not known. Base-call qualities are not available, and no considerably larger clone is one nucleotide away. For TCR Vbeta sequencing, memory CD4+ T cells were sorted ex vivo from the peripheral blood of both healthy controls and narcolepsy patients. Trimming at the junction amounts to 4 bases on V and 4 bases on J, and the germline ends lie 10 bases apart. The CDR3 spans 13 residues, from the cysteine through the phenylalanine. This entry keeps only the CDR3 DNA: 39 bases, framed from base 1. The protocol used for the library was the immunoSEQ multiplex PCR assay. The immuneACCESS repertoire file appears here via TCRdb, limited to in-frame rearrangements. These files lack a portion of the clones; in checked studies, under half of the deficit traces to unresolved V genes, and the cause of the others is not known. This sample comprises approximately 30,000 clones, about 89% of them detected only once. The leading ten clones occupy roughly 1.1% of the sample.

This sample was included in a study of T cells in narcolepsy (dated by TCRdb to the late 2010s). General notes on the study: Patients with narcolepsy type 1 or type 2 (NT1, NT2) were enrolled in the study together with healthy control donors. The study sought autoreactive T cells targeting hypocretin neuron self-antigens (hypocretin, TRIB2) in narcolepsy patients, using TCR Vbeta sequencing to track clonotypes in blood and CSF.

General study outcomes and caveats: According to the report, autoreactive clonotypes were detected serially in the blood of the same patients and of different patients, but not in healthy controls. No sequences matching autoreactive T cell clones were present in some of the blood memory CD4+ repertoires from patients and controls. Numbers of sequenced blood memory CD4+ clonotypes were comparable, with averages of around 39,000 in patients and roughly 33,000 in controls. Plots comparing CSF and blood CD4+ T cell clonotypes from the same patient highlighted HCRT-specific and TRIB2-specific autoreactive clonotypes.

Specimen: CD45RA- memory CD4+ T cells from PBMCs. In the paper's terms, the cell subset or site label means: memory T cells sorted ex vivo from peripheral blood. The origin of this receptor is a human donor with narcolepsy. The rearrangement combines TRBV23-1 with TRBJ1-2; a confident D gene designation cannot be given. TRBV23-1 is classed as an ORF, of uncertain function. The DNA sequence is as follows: TGCGCCAGCAGTCTTCGTGGAGTCTATGGCTACACCTTC. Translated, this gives CASSLRGVYGYTF.